The T cell receptor (beta chain) under discussion was sequenced for a study of blood T cell repertoires in COVID-19. Study as a whole: Researchers got acute and convalescent COVID-19 samples from the United States, Italy and Spain. In each case, the material was cDNA or gDNA derived from T cells, B-cell-depleted T cells, or PBMCs.

Participants reported their clinical history, and cohort assignment relied on those reports. The J segment lost 3 bases and the V segment lost 3 bases, leaving 15 bases of the junction unmatched. The CDR3 extends over 19 amino acids. The germline V gene has CDR1 KGHDR and CDR2 SFDVKD. As originally analysed: How many nucleated cells were present was estimated from reference gene primer amplification. Data came from immunoSEQ multiplex PCR; TCRdb stores just in-frame clones and leaves some out. V and J calls and clone size follow that table, whereas D and trimming were derived from the DNA. The sample lists 270,000 or so clones, just under 90% seen once, with 4.1% in the top ten.

The rearrangement links TRBV24-1 to TRBJ2-3; 9 nucleotides match TRBD2. The TCR sequence derives from a woman in her 30s with acute COVID-19. Sequenced material: PBMCs or T cells enriched from blood (not recorded which). In DNA, the CDR3 is TGTGCCACCAGTGATCCTAGGACTAGCGCGCACCCTAGTACAGATACGCAGTATTTT. Protein: CATSDPRTSAHPSTDTQYF.